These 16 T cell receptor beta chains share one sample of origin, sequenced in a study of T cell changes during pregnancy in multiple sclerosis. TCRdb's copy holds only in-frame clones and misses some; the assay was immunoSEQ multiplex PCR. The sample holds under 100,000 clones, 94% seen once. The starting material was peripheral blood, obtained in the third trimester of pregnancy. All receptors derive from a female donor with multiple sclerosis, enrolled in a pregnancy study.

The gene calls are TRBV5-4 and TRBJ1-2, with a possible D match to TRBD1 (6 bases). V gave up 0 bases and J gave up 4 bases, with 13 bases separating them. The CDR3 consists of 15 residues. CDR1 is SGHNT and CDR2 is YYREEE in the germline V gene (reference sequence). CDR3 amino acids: CASSLASGQPYGYTF. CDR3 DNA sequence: TGTGCCAGCAGCTTGGCCAGTGGACAGCCCTATGGCTACACCTTC.

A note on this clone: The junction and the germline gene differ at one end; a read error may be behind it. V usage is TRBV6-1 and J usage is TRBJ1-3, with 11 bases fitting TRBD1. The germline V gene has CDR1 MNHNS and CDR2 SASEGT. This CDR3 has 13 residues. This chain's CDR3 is CASSMWTGGGGVF. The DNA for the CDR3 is TGTGCCAGCAGTATGTGGACAGGGGGCGGAGGGGTTTTT.

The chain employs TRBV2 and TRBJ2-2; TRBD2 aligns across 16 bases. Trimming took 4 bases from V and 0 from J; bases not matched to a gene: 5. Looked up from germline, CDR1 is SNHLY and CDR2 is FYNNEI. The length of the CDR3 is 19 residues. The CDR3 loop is CASSAGTSGGAANTGELFF. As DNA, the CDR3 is TGTGCCAGCAGTGCTGGGACTAGCGGGGGGGCCGCGAACACCGGGGAGCTGTTTTTT.

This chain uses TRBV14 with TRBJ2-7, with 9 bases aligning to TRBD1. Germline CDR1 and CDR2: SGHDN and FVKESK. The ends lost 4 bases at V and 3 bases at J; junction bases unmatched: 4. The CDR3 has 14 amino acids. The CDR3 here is CASSRGTGHYEQYF. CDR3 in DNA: TGTGCCAGCAGCCGTGGGACAGGGCACTACGAGCAGTACTTC.

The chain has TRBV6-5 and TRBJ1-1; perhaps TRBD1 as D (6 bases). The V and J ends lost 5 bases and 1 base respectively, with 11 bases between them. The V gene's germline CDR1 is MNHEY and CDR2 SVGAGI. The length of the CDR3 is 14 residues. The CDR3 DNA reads TGTGCCAGCAGTGAACAGGGAAGGAACACTGAAGCTTTCTTT. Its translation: CASSEQGRNTEAFF.

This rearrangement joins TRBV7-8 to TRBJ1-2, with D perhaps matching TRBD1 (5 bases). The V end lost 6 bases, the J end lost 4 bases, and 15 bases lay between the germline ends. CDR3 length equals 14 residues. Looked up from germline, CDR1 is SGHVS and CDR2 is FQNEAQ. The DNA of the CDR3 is TGTGCCAGCAGGGCTCGGGGGGTAGCCTATGGCTACACCTTC. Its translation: CASRARGVAYGYTF. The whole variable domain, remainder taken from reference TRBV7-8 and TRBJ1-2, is GAGVSQSPRYKVAKRGQDVALRCDPISGHVSLFWYQQALGQGPEFLTYFQNEAQLDKSGLPSDRFFAERPEGSVSTLKIQRTQQEDSAVYLCASRARGVAYGYTFGSGTRLTVV.

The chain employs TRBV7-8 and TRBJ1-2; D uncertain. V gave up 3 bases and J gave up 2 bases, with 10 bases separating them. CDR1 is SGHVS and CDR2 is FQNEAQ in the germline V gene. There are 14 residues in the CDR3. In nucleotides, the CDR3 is TGTGCCAGCAGCTTGATTGGGGAGAACTATGGCTACACCTTC. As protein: CASSLIGENYGYTF.

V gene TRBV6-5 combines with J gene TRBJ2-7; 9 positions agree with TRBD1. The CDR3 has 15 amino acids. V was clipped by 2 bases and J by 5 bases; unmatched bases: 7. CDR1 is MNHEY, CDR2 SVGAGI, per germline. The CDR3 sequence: CASSYTGTGNNEQYF. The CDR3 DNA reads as TGTGCCAGCAGTTACACCGGGACAGGGAACAACGAGCAGTACTTC.

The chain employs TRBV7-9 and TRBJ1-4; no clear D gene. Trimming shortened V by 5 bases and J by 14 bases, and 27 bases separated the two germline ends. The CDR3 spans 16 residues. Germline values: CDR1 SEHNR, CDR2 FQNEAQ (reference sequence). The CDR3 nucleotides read TGTGCCAGCAGCCCCCCCCTGTTATCAGCCAAAAATAGCCTGTTTTTT. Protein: CASSPPLLSAKNSLFF.

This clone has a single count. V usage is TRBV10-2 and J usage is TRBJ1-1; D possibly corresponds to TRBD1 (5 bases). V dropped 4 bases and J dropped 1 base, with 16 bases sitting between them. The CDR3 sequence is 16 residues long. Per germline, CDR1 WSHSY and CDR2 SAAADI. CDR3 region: CASSAGGTARNTEAFF. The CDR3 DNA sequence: TGCGCCAGCAGTGCCGGGGGGACGGCTCGGAACACTGAAGCTTTCTTT.

CDR3 coding DNA: TGTGCCAGCAGGGCCGGGACAGATCTTTTGTATGGCTACACCTTC. Protein sequence: CASRAGTDLLYGYTF. The chain combines TRBV6-1 with TRBJ1-2, with 7 bases lining up with TRBD1. The CDR3 covers 15 residues. The ends lost 6 bases at V and 5 bases at J; junction bases unmatched: 12. Germline V gene lookup returns CDR1 MNHNS and CDR2 SASEGT.

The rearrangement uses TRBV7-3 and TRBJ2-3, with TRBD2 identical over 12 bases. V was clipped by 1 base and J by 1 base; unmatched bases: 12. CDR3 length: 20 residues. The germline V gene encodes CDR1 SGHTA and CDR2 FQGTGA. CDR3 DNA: TGTGCCAGCAGCTTAAGGGCTCGGGCTAGCGGGGGGGGAGGCACAGATACGCAGTATTTT. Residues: CASSLRARASGGGGTDTQYF.

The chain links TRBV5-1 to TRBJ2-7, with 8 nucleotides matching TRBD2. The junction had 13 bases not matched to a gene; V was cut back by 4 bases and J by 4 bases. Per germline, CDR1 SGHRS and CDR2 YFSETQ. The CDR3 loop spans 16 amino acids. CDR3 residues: CASSPLRGGRPYEQYF. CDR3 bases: TGCGCCAGCAGCCCTTTACGGGGGGGCCGGCCATACGAGCAGTACTTC.

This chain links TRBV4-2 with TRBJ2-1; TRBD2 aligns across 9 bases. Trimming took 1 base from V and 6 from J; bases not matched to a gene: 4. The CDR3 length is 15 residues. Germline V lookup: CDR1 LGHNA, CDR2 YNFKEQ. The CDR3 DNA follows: TGTGCCAGCAGCCAAGCCAGCGGGGGGTCCAATGAGCAGTTCTTC. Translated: CASSQASGGSNEQFF.

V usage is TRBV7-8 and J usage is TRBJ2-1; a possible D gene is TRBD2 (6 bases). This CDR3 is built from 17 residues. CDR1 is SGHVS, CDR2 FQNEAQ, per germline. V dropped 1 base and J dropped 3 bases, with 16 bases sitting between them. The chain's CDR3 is CASSLGRWRGVYNEQFF. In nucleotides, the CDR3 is TGTGCCAGCAGCTTAGGTCGGTGGCGGGGAGTCTACAATGAGCAGTTCTTC.

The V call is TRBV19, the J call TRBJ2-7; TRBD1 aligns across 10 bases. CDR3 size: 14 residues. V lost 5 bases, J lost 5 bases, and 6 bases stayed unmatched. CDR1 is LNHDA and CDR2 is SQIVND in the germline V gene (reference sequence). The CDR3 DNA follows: TGTGCCAGTAGTTATGGGACAGGGGTTGACGAGCAGTACTTC. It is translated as CASSYGTGVDEQYF. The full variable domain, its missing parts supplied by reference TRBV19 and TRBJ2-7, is DGGITQSPKYLFRKEGQNVTLSCEQNLNHDAMYWYRQDPGQGLRLIYYSQIVNDFQKGDIAEGYSVSREKKESFPLTVTSAQKNPTAFYLCASSYGTGVDEQYFGPGTRLTVT.